This TCR beta chain originates from a study of control samples from healthy donors and cancer patients. The length of the CDR3 is 16 residues. Germline trimming cut 1 base from V and 5 bases from J; bases unmatched to any gene: 10. From germline, CDR1 is LNHDA and CDR2 SQIVND (reference sequence). Sequencing was performed with immunoSEQ multiplex PCR; in TCRdb, only in-frame clones are kept and a portion is missing. The sample consists of hundreds of thousands of clones, approximately 90% of them appearing once. The chain uses TRBV19 and TRBJ1-1; 7 bases fit TRBD1. Sequenced input: PBMCs. The TCR sequence derives from a man between 35 and 55 years old with head and neck cancer. Here the CDR3 reads CASSIGRTTGATEAFF. The CDR3 DNA sequence: TGTGCCAGTAGTATAGGCCGGACAACAGGGGCAACTGAAGCTTTCTTT.